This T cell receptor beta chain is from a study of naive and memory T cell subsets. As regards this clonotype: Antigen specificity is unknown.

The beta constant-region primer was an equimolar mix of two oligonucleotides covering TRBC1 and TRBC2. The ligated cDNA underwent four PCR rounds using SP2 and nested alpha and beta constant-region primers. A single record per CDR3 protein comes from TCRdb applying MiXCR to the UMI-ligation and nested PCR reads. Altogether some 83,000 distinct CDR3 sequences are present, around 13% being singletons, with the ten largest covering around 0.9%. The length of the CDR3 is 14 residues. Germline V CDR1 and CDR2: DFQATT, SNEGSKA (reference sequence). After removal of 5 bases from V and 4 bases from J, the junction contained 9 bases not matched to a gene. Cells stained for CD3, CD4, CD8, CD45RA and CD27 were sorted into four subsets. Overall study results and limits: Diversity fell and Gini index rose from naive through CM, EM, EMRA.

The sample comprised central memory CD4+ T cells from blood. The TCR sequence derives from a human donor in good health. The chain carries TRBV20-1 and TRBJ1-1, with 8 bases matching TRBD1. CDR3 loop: CSAYTRGQVTEAFF. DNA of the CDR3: TGCAGTGCTTACACCAGGGGGCAAGTCACTGAAGCTTTCTTT.